The 7 T cell receptor beta chains in this list originate from one sample, sequenced in a study of cytomegalovirus exposure and HLA in healthy donors. Assay: immunoSEQ multiplex PCR; the TCRdb copy retains only in-frame clones and omits some. The table shows 50,000 to 65,000 clones, with approximately 89% occurring only once. Sequencing was performed on PBMCs. All receptors come from a woman under 30 in good health and CMV-seronegative.

The CDR3 DNA reads as TGTGCCAGTAGTAAGAGGGGATGGGCTAGCGGGAGGGCCGTCCAAAACATTCAGTACTTC. Amino acid sequence: CASSKRGWASGRAVQNIQYF. The V and J genes are TRBV19 and TRBJ2-4; 12 bases line up with TRBD2. This CDR3 region has 20 residues. V lost 4 bases, J lost 5 bases, and 18 bases stayed unmatched. The germline gives CDR1 LNHDA, CDR2 SQIVND (reference sequence).

This chain uses TRBV19 with TRBJ2-1; D perhaps matches TRBD2 (5 bases). The germline gives CDR1 LNHDA, CDR2 SQIVND (reference sequence). Trimming cost V 0 bases and J 4 bases, with 13 bases left between them. This CDR3 contains 16 residues. The CDR3 loop reads CASSIDLAPGYNEQFF. CDR3 in DNA: TGTGCCAGTAGTATAGATCTGGCTCCGGGGTACAATGAGCAGTTCTTC.

The table lists this clone with a few counts. The chain employs TRBV27 and TRBJ2-2; the match to TRBD2 covers 10 bases. CDR1 is MNHEY and CDR2 is SMNVEV in the germline V gene (reference sequence). V was pared by 5 bases and J by 5 bases, with 8 bases of the junction left unmatched. This CDR3 has 16 amino acids. The CDR3 loop reads CASSIFSGRGTGELFF. The CDR3 DNA reads TGTGCCAGCAGTATCTTCAGCGGGAGGGGAACCGGGGAGCTGTTTTTT.

This chain connects TRBV5-5 to TRBJ2-1; maybe TRBD2 (6 bases). Germline V gene data show CDR1 as SGHKS and CDR2 as YYEKEE (reference sequence). Trimming removed 7 bases from V and 8 bases from J, with 19 bases in between. This CDR3 comprises 14 residues. CDR3 bases: TGTGCCAGCTCGGGACTGTCAAATTTGGATGAGCAGTTCTTC. Residues: CASSGLSNLDEQFF.

The chain employs TRBV19 and TRBJ1-5; D might be TRBD1 (5 bases). The CDR3 totals 17 residues. Trimming shortened V by 1 base and J by 2 bases, and 15 bases separated the two germline ends. Germline CDR1 is LNHDA and CDR2 is SQIVND (reference sequence). This chain's CDR3 is CASSIVRDWYGNQPQHF. CDR3 coding DNA: TGTGCCAGTAGTATAGTCAGGGATTGGTACGGCAATCAGCCCCAGCATTTT.

The chain is built from TRBV11-2 and TRBJ2-5; D might be TRBD2 (7 bases). The CDR3 extends over 15 amino acids. The germline CDR1 and CDR2 sequences are SGHAT and FQNNGV. Deletions cut 6 bases from V and 0 bases from J, with 14 bases between. CDR3 residues: CASRKWGGNQETQYF. CDR3 DNA: TGTGCCAGCAGAAAATGGGGGGGCAACCAAGAGACCCAGTACTTC.

This clone was recorded once. The V call is TRBV28, the J call TRBJ2-7; 12 nucleotides align to TRBD1. The CDR3 contains 15 residues. The germline CDR1 and CDR2 sequences are MDHEN and SYDVKM. V trimming: 5 bases; J trimming: 7 bases; junction bases outside the gene matches: 9. CDR3 coding DNA: TGTGCCAGCAGTGCCCCGGGACAGGGGGCTTGGGAGCAGTACTTC. Its translation is CASSAPGQGAWEQYF.